This T cell receptor (beta chain) was documented in a study of T cell responses to AZD1222 COVID-19 vaccine. Study-level findings and limits: Unmutated variant regions are reportedly targeted by nearly half of spike-specific TCRs. Spike-specific TCR breadth and depth rose after two AZD1222 doses.

About this clone: Its matching antigen is unknown.

The method was immunoSEQ multiplex PCR; TCRdb's version includes in-frame clones alone and lacks a portion of them. Altogether 150,000 or so clones are present, roughly 90% being singletons, with the ten largest covering roughly 5.5%. The CDR3 is 15 residues long. J gave up 2 bases and V 5 bases, and 8 bases lay outside the gene matches. The germline V gene has CDR1 SGHRS and CDR2 YFSETQ. The sequence derives from an adult in good health. The material was peripheral blood, obtained on day 0 of AZD1222 vaccination. The chain links TRBV5-1 to TRBJ1-2; TRBD1 agrees at 8 bases. Written as DNA, the CDR3 is TGCGCCAGCAGGTCTCAGGGGGCATCCAACTATGGCTACACCTTC. As protein: CASRSQGASNYGYTF.